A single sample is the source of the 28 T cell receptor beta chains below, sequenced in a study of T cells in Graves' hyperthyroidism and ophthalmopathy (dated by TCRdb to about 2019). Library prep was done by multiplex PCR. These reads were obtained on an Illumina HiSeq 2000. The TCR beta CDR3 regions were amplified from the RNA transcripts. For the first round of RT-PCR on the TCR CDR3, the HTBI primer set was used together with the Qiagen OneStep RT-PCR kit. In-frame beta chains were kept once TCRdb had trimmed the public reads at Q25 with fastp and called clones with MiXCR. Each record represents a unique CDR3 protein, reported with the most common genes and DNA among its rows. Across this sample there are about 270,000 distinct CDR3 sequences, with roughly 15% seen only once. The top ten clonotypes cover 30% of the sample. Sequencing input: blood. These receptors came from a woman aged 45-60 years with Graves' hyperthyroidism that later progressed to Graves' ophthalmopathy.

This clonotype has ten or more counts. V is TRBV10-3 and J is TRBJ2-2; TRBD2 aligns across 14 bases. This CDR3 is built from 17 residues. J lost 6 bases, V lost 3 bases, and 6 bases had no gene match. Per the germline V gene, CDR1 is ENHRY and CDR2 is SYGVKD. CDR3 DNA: TGTGCCATCAGTGAATCCGGGACTAGCGGGAGCTCCGGGGAGCTGTTTTTT. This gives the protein CAISESGTSGSSGELFF.

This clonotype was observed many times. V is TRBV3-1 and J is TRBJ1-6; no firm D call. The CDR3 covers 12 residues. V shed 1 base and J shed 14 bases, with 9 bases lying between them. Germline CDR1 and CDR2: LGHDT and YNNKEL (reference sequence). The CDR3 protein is CASSQARGSLHF. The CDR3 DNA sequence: TGTGCCAGCAGCCAAGCCCGAGGATCCCTCCACTTT.

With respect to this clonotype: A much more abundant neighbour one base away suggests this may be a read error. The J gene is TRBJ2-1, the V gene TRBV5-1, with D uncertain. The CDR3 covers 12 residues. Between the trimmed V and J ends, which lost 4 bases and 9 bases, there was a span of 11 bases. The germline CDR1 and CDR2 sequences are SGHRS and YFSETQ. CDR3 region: CASSPNSSEQFF. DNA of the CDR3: TGCGCCAGCAGCCCGAATTCCAGTGAGCAGTTCTTC.

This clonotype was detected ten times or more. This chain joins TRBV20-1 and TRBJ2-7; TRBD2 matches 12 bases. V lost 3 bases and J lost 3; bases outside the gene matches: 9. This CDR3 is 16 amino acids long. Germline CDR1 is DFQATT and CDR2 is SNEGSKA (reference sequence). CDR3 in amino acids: CSARGLAGGPDYEQYF. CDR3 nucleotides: TGCAGTGCTAGGGGCCTAGCGGGAGGGCCCGACTACGAGCAGTACTTC.

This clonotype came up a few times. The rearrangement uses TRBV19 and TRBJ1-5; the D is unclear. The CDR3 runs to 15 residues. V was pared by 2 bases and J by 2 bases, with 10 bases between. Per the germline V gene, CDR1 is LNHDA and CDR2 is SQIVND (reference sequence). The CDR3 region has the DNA TGTGCCAGTAGTATAAGAGAACGAGGCAATCAGCCCCAGCATTTT. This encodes CASSIRERGNQPQHF.

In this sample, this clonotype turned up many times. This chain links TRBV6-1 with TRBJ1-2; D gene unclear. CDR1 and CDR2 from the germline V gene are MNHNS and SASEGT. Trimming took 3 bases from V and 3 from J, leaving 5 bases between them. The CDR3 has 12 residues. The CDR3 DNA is TGTGCCAGCAGTGAGGGCGACTATGGCTACACCTTC. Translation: CASSEGDYGYTF.

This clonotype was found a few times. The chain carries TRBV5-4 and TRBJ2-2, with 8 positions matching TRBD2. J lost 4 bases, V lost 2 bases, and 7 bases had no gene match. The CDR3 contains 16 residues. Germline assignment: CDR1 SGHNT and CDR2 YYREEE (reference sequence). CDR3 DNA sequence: TGTGCCAGCAGCTTACCCGGGAGGGCCGTCACCGGGGAGCTGTTTTTT. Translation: CASSLPGRAVTGELFF.

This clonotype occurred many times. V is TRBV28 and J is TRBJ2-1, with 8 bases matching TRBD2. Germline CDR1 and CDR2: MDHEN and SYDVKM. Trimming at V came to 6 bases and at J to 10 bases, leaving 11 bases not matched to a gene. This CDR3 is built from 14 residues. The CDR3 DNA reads TGTGCCAGCAGCTTAGCGGGGCCCCAGGCGGAGCAGTTCTTC. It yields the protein CASSLAGPQAEQFF.

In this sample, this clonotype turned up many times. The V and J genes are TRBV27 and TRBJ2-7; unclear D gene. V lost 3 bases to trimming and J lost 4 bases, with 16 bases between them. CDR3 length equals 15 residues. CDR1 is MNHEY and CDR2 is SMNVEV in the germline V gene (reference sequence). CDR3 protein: CASSFYQRPLYEQYF. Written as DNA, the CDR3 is TGTGCCAGCAGTTTTTACCAGCGACCCTTGTACGAGCAGTACTTC.

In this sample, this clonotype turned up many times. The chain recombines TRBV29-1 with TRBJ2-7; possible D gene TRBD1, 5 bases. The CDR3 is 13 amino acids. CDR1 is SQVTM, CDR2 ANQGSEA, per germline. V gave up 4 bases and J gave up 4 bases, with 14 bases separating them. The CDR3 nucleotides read TGCAGCGTTGCAGGGCCCCCTCTTTACGAGCAGTACTTC. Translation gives CSVAGPPLYEQYF.

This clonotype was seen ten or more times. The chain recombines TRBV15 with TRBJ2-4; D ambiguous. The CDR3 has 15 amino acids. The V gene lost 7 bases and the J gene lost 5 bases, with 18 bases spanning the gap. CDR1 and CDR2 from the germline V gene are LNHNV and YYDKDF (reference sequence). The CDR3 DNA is TGTGCCACCACCACCTCAGATGGACGGGAAAACATTCAGTACTTC. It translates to CATTTSDGRENIQYF. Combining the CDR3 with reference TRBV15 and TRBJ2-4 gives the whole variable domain DAMVIQNPRYQVTQFGKPVTLSCSQTLNHNVMYWYQQKSSQAPKLLFHYYDKDFNNEADTPDNFQSRRPNTSFCFLDIRSPGLGDTAMYLCATTTSDGRENIQYFGAGTRLSVL.

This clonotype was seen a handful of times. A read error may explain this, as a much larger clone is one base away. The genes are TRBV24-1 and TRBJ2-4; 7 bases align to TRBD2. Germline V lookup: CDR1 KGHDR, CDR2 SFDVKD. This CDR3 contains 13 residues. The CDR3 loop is CTTSESGAAIQYF. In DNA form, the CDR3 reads TGTACCACCAGTGAAAGCGGGGCGGCCATTCAGTACTTC.

CDR3 in DNA: TGCGCCAGCGCCCGGGACAACCAAGAGACCCAGTACTTC. It yields the protein CASARDNQETQYF. The chain joins TRBV5-1 to TRBJ2-5, with D tentatively TRBD1 (6 bases). Germline V CDR1 and CDR2: SGHRS, YFSETQ. V was cut by 7 bases and J by 0 bases, with 10 bases left in between. The CDR3 totals 13 residues.

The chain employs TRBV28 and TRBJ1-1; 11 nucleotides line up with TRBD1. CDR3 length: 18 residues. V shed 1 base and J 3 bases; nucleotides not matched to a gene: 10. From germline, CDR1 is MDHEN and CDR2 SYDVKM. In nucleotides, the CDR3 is TGTGCCAGCAGTTTATACTTTCCGGGACAGGGGGTTTACACTGAAGCTTTCTTT. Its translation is CASSLYFPGQGVYTEAFF. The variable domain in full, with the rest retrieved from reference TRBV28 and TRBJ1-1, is DVKVTQSSRYLVKRTGEKVFLECVQDMDHENMFWYRQDPGLGLRLIYFSYDVKMKEKGDIPEGYSVSREKKERFSLILESASTNQTSMYLCASSLYFPGQGVYTEAFFGQGTRLTVV.

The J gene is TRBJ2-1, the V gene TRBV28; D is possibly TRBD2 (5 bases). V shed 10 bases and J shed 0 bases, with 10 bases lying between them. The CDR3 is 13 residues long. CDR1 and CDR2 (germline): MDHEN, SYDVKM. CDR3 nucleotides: TGTGCCACCCGGGGATCCTCCTACAATGAGCAGTTCTTC. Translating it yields CATRGSSYNEQFF.

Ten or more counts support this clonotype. This chain's CDR3 is CASSRDRGPTDTQYF. CDR3 sequence (DNA): TGCGCCAGCAGCCGGGACAGGGGGCCGACAGATACGCAGTATTTT. The gene calls are TRBV5-1 and TRBJ2-3, with 12 bases identical to TRBD1. The junction had 3 bases not matched to a gene; V was cut back by 4 bases and J by 3 bases. The CDR3 is 15 residues long. CDR1 is SGHRS and CDR2 is YFSETQ in the germline V gene.

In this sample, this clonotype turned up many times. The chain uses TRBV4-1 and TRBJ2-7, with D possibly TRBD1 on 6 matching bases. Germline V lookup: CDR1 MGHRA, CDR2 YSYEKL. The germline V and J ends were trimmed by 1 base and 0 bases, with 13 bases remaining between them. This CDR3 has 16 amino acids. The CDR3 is CASSQVAQGRSYEQYF. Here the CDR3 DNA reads TGCGCCAGCAGCCAAGTCGCCCAGGGGCGCTCCTACGAGCAGTACTTC.

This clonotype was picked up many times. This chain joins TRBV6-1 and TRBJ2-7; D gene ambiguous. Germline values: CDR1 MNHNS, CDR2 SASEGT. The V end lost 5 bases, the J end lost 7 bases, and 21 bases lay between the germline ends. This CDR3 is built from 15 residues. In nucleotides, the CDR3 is TGTGCCAGCAGTTCCGCGACGGAGACCCCCTGGGAGCAGTACTTC. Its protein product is CASSSATETPWEQYF.

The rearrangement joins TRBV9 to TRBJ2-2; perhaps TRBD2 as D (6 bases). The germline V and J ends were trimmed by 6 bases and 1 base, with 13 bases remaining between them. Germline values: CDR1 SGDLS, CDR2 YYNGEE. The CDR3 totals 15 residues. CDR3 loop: CASNGLARNTGELFF. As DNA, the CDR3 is TGTGCCAGCAATGGGCTAGCGAGGAACACCGGGGAGCTGTTTTTT.

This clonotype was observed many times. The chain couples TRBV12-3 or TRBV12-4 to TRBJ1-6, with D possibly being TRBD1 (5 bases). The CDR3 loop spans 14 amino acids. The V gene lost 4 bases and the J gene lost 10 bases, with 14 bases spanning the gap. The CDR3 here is CASSSGLGGSPLHF. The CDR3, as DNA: TGTGCCAGCAGTTCGGGCCTCGGGGGATCACCCCTCCACTTT.

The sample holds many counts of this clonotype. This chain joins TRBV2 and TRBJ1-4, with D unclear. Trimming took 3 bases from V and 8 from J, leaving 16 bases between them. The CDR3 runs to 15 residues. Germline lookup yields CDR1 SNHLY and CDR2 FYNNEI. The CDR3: CASSEDGGSEEKLFF. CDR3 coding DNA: TGTGCCAGCAGTGAGGATGGAGGGTCCGAGGAAAAACTGTTTTTT.

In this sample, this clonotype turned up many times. DNA for the CDR3: TGTGCCAGCAGCGTGGCTAGCGGGAGTTCAGATACGCAGTATTTT. As protein: CASSVASGSSDTQYF. The chain is built from TRBV9 and TRBJ2-3; 10 bases are a match to TRBD2. The CDR3 contains 15 residues. Looked up from germline, CDR1 is SGDLS and CDR2 is YYNGEE. The V segment lost 2 bases and the J segment 4 bases; nucleotides outside the gene matches: 4.

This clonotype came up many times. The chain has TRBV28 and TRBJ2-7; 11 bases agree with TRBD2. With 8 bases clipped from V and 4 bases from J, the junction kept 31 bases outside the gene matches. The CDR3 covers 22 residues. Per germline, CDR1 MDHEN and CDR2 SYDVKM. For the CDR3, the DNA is TGTGCCAGCCCGGGGGTGATGCACCACAATCCCCCTCGGGCTAGCGGGAGGTACGAGCAGTACTTC. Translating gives CASPGVMHHNPPRASGRYEQYF. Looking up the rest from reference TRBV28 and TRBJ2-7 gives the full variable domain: DVKVTQSSRYLVKRTGEKVFLECVQDMDHENMFWYRQDPGLGLRLIYFSYDVKMKEKGDIPEGYSVSREKKERFSLILESASTNQTSMYLCASPGVMHHNPPRASGRYEQYFGPGTRLTVT.

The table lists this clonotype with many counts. CDR3 loop: CSVERQGRTGELFF. DNA for the CDR3: TGCAGCGTTGAACGGCAGGGACGGACCGGGGAGCTGTTTTTT. The chain couples TRBV29-1 to TRBJ2-2; D is possibly TRBD1 or TRBD2 (5 bases each). The germline V gene encodes CDR1 SQVTM and CDR2 ANQGSEA. The CDR3 has 14 amino acids. With 2 bases removed from V and 5 bases from J, the gap between germline ends came to 12 bases.

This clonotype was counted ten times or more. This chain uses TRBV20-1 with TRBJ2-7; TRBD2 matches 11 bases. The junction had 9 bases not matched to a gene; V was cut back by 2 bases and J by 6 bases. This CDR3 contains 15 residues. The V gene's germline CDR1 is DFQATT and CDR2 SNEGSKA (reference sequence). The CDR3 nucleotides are TGCAGTGCTAGAACCTTTAGCGGGAGGGTATCCGAGCAGTACTTC. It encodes CSARTFSGRVSEQYF.

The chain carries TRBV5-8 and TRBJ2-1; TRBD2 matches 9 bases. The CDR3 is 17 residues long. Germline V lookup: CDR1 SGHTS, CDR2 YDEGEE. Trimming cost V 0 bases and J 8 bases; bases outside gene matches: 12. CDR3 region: CASSLAFVSGSTDEQFF. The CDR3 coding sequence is TGTGCCAGCAGCTTGGCCTTTGTTAGCGGGAGTACCGATGAGCAGTTCTTC.

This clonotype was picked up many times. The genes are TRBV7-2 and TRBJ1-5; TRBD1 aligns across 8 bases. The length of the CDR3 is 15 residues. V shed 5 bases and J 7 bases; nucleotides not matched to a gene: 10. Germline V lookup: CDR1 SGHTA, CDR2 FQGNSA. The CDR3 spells CASSLWTGYDQPQHF. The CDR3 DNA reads TGTGCCAGCAGCCTCTGGACAGGGTATGACCAGCCCCAGCATTTT.

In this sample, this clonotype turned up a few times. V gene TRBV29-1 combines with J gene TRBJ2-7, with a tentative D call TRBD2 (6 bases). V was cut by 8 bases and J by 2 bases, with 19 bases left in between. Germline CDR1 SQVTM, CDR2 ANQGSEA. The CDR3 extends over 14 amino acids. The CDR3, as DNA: TGCAGCATACGACCTAGCGCGCCACCCTACGAGCAGTACTTC. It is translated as CSIRPSAPPYEQYF.